Included here is one TCR beta chain sequence, with context. It lacks a known antigen. This may be a read error: a much more frequent sequence differs by one nucleotide. RNA was isolated from bulk, unsorted tissue, and RNA quality was assessed with a NanoDrop ND-1000 and an Agilent 2100. Newly diagnosed lung cancer patients without prior chemotherapy who had been admitted for thoracic surgery in China between August and November 2014 were enrolled as donors. Patients with previous radiotherapy or chemotherapy, or with another concurrent cancer, were excluded from the study. Pieces of surgical tissue measuring roughly 1-2.2 cm3 were kept in RNAlater solution and held at -80 degrees C until needed. The entry originates in a study of tumor and adjacent non-tumor tissue in lung cancer (dated 2018 in TCRdb). Describing the broader study: By cancer type, the cohort comprised 12 adenocarcinoma patients, 2 squamous cell carcinoma patients and 1 small cell lung cancer patient. The 15 or so patients were aged roughly 31 to 80 years, included around ten men and 5 women, and had TNM stage I to III disease. Sequencing generated a total of 125,075,908 productive TCRbeta reads, averaging roughly 4.2 million reads per sample. The study compared bulk TCRbeta repertoires between lung tumor tissue and matched distant non-tumor lung tissue from over twelve lung cancer patients. TCRbeta CDR3 sequencing was performed on roughly 27 paired specimens, with one tumor sample and one normal lung sample collected per patient.

The CDR3 contains 15 residues, cysteine and phenylalanine counted. Only the CDR3 DNA is retained, 45 bases long and in frame from the first base. CDR1 and CDR2 were assigned from the germline V gene as MNHNS and SASEGT. The protocol used for the library was multiplex PCR. Sequencing instrument: Illumina HiSeq 2500. TCRbeta libraries were constructed through three rounds of nested PCR with primers (Table S4) according to protocols adapted from ARM-PCR. PCR products of 200-500 bp were gel-excised and purified with the QIAquick gel extraction kit before sequencing. Per the original workflow: Trimmomatic was used to clean the reads, FLASH was used to merge the reads into complete CDR3 sequences, and MiTCR was used to assign the reads to V(D)J germline segments. VDJtools was used to compute clonal diversity as the inverse Simpson's index. A read counted as productive if the sequence was in-frame and lacked a premature stop codon. TCRdb redid the processing of the public reads, applying fastp at Q25 and MiXCR, and retained in-frame beta chains. Entries are consolidated by CDR3 protein sequence, retaining the most common genes and DNA. TCRdb, rather than the study authors, made the V and J calls. A total of over 130,000 distinct CDR3 sequences appear in this sample, 60% to 70% of them only once. The ten largest clones take up around a sixth of the sample.

Beyond this particular receptor, the publication reports: Peripheral blood was not sequenced, so blood TCRbeta repertoires in these lung cancer patients were not examined. TCR diversity was significantly higher in younger patients, and higher tumor TCR diversity was associated with shorter overall and disease-free survival. With only around 15 patients in the cohort, the authors noted that larger samples and more detailed clinical data are needed. The methods do not name the sequencing platform or mention unique molecular identifiers. A significantly larger cumulative share of the repertoire was made up by the top 100 clones in normal lung than in tumor tissue. Tumor tissue showed significantly greater TCR diversity (inverse Simpson) than normal lung tissue (431.37 vs 166.20, P = 0.0075, Mann-Whitney U test).

The clonotype comes from a man in his 60s with small cell lung cancer. The sample consisted of lung tumor tissue. The V gene is TRBV6-1 and the J gene is TRBJ2-2; 7 matching bases give a weak D call of TRBD1. Here is the DNA: TGTGCCATCAGTGAGACTAGGGGGCAAGTCGGGGAGCTGTTTTTT. Its translation is CAISETRGQVGELFF.